These T cell receptor beta chains were read from a single sample in a study of response to subunit inactivated influenza vaccine. TCRdb re-called the RT-PCR reads through MiXCR, storing one row per CDR3 protein. Of around 750,000 distinct CDR3 sequences in the sample, 21% are singletons; the top ten hold more than 8.5%. The source material was PBMCs from blood, sampled roughly 5 days after vaccination. These receptors all come from a middle-aged man who received an inactivated influenza vaccine. Each CDR3 is given with its conserved first and last residue. A D gene is named only where the DNA matches it firmly. Some rows mark clone size as missing; the rest say once, few, many or name a class of expanded clone.

j_gene: TRBJ2-4
abundance: few
d_gene: TRBD2
v_gene: TRBV4-2
CDR3nt: TGTGCCAGCAGCCCAGAACTAGCGGGAGGCGTCGAAAACATTCAGTACTTC
CDR3aa: CASSPELAGGVENIQYF

j_gene: TRBJ1-2
abundance: -
d_gene: TRBD1
v_gene: TRBV27
CDR3nt: TGTGCCAGCAGTTCCAACAGGGGTCCCCCCTATGGCTACACCTTC
CDR3aa: CASSSNRGPPYGYTF

j_gene: TRBJ2-1
abundance: -
d_gene: TRBD2
v_gene: TRBV6-1
CDR3nt: TGTGCCAGCAGTACAGGGAGGACTAGCGGGGGGAGGGCCAATGAGCAGTTCTTC
CDR3aa: CASSTGRTSGGRANEQFF

j_gene: TRBJ2-5
abundance: few
d_gene: TRBD1
v_gene: TRBV7-2
CDR3nt: TGTGCCAGCAGCTCAAATGGACAGGTACAAGAGACCCAGTACTTC
CDR3aa: CASSSNGQVQETQYF

j_gene: TRBJ1-1
abundance: -
d_gene: -
v_gene: TRBV4-3
CDR3nt: TGCGCCAGCAGCCATCGGGACGGGCTGGGCACTGAAGCTTTCTTT
CDR3aa: CASSHRDGLGTEAFF

j_gene: TRBJ2-7
abundance: -
d_gene: -
v_gene: TRBV5-1
CDR3nt: TGCGCCAGCAGCGCCGGGCCCCACGGGGTCTCCTACGAGCAGTACTTC
CDR3aa: CASSAGPHGVSYEQYF

j_gene: TRBJ2-3
abundance: few
d_gene: -
v_gene: TRBV5-1
CDR3nt: TGCGCCAGCAGCTTTGGACTTATTAACGCAGATACGCAGTATTTT
CDR3aa: CASSFGLINADTQYF

j_gene: TRBJ2-7
abundance: -
d_gene: -
v_gene: TRBV7-9
CDR3nt: TGTGCCAGCAGCTTAGCCCTAGACAGCACTATAGCCTACGAGCAGTACTTC
CDR3aa: CASSLALDSTIAYEQYF

j_gene: TRBJ2-7
abundance: -
d_gene: TRBD1
v_gene: TRBV6-5
CDR3nt: TGTGCCAGCAGTTCCCAACCCGGGACAGGCTACGAGCAGTACTTC
CDR3aa: CASSSQPGTGYEQYF

j_gene: TRBJ2-7
abundance: -
d_gene: -
v_gene: TRBV7-9
CDR3nt: TGTGCCAGCAGCAGCCCGCAGGACTACGAGCAGTACTTC
CDR3aa: CASSSPQDYEQYF

j_gene: TRBJ1-1
abundance: -
d_gene: -
v_gene: TRBV7-6
CDR3nt: TGTGCCAGCAGCTCCCCCCCAGGCAGAAAAGCTTTCTTT
CDR3aa: CASSSPPGRKAFF

j_gene: TRBJ2-3
abundance: few
d_gene: TRBD2
v_gene: TRBV20-1
CDR3nt: TGCAGTGCCACTCGGCGGCTAGCGGGGGGGCCGGGCACAGATACGCAGTATTTT
CDR3aa: CSATRRLAGGPGTDTQYF

j_gene: TRBJ2-3
abundance: few
d_gene: -
v_gene: TRBV7-2
CDR3nt: TGTGCCAGCAGCTTAAATTCCCCGACAGATACGCAGTATTTT
CDR3aa: CASSLNSPTDTQYF

j_gene: TRBJ2-1
abundance: few
d_gene: TRBD1
v_gene: TRBV5-6
CDR3nt: TGTGCCAGCAGCTTTGGGACAGCCCTTTACAATGAGCAGTTCTTC
CDR3aa: CASSFGTALYNEQFF

j_gene: TRBJ2-7
abundance: -
d_gene: -
v_gene: TRBV12-3/TRBV12-4
CDR3nt: TGTGCCAGCAGTTTCGCCAGGACAGTTGTATTAGACGAGCAGTACTTC
CDR3aa: CASSFARTVVLDEQYF

j_gene: TRBJ2-7
abundance: few
d_gene: TRBD2
v_gene: TRBV7-9
CDR3nt: TGTGCCAGCAGCCAACGACGGGGGGAAAGGTCCTACGAGCAGTACTTC
CDR3aa: CASSQRRGERSYEQYF

j_gene: TRBJ1-1
abundance: few
d_gene: -
v_gene: TRBV12-3/TRBV12-4
CDR3nt: TGTGCCAGCATAGGGGCTCGCACTGAAGCTTTCTTT
CDR3aa: CASIGARTEAFF

j_gene: TRBJ2-3
abundance: few
d_gene: -
v_gene: TRBV18
CDR3nt: TGTGCCAGCTCACCGGCAGCTAACCCAGATACGCAGTATTTT
CDR3aa: CASSPAANPDTQYF

j_gene: TRBJ2-1
abundance: -
d_gene: -
v_gene: TRBV2
CDR3nt: TGTGCCAGCAGTGAATGGGCGGGTTACGGTGTGGGTGAGCAGTTCTTC
CDR3aa: CASSEWAGYGVGEQFF

j_gene: TRBJ2-1
abundance: -
d_gene: -
v_gene: TRBV12-3/TRBV12-4
CDR3nt: TGTGCCAGCGCCCCTTCGGGTTACAATGAGCAGTTCTTC
CDR3aa: CASAPSGYNEQFF

j_gene: TRBJ1-1
abundance: -
d_gene: TRBD1
v_gene: TRBV20-1
CDR3nt: TGCAGTGGACAACAGGGGGGTCCGAACACTGAAGCTTTCTTT
CDR3aa: CSGQQGGPNTEAFF

j_gene: TRBJ1-1
abundance: -
d_gene: TRBD1
v_gene: TRBV20-1
CDR3nt: TGCAGTGCTAGGCGACAGGGACGGAACACTGAAGCTTTCTTT
CDR3aa: CSARRQGRNTEAFF

j_gene: TRBJ2-1
abundance: -
d_gene: TRBD2
v_gene: TRBV4-2
CDR3nt: TGTGCCAGCAGCCAAGATCGAAGCGGGGGGGGCTACAATGAGCAGTTCTTC
CDR3aa: CASSQDRSGGGYNEQFF

j_gene: TRBJ1-6
abundance: few
d_gene: -
v_gene: TRBV5-1
CDR3nt: TGCGCCAGCAGCGCGCAACAGGGTCACAATTCACCCCTCCACTTT
CDR3aa: CASSAQQGHNSPLHF

j_gene: TRBJ1-6
abundance: few
d_gene: TRBD1
v_gene: TRBV6-5
CDR3nt: TGTGCCAGCAGTTACTCGTCGACAGGGGGAAGTTCACCCCTCCACTTT
CDR3aa: CASSYSSTGGSSPLHF

j_gene: TRBJ2-7
abundance: many
d_gene: TRBD2
v_gene: TRBV6-2/TRBV6-3
CDR3nt: TGTGCCAGCAGTTACGTGTCGGGGGGCTACGAGCAGTACTTC
CDR3aa: CASSYVSGGYEQYF

j_gene: TRBJ2-1
abundance: -
d_gene: TRBD2
v_gene: TRBV5-1
CDR3nt: TGCGCCAGCAGCTTGGCGTGGACTAGCGGGGGCAATGAGCAGTTCTTC
CDR3aa: CASSLAWTSGGNEQFF

j_gene: TRBJ2-1
abundance: -
d_gene: TRBD1
v_gene: TRBV29-1
CDR3nt: TGCAGCGGCGGACAGGGGGCTAATGAGCAGTTCTTC
CDR3aa: CSGGQGANEQFF

j_gene: TRBJ2-5
abundance: -
d_gene: -
v_gene: TRBV5-5
CDR3nt: TGTGCCAGCAGCCCCCGGCCCGTTGAGACCCAGTACTTC
CDR3aa: CASSPRPVETQYF

j_gene: TRBJ2-3
abundance: few
d_gene: -
v_gene: TRBV25-1
CDR3nt: TGTGCCAGCAGTGGTGGGCACGGGGTCGTTACAGATACGCAGTATTTT
CDR3aa: CASSGGHGVVTDTQYF

j_gene: TRBJ2-1
abundance: -
d_gene: TRBD2
v_gene: TRBV6-2/TRBV6-3
CDR3nt: TGTGCCAGCAGTCCCGGGACTAGCCCCCTTGCCGAGCAGTTCTTC
CDR3aa: CASSPGTSPLAEQFF

j_gene: TRBJ2-7
abundance: few
d_gene: -
v_gene: TRBV12-3/TRBV12-4
CDR3nt: TGTGCCAGCAGTGTCACGGGGTTACGCTCCTACGAGCAGTACTTC
CDR3aa: CASSVTGLRSYEQYF

j_gene: TRBJ2-2
abundance: -
d_gene: TRBD1
v_gene: TRBV6-2/TRBV6-3
CDR3nt: TGTGCCAGCACCTTGAGACGGACAGGGGGAGGCACCGGGGAGCTGTTTTTT
CDR3aa: CASTLRRTGGGTGELFF

j_gene: TRBJ2-1
abundance: few
d_gene: -
v_gene: TRBV9
CDR3nt: TGTGCCAGCAGCGTAGCAGGATCCCTTAACAATGAGCAGTTCTTC
CDR3aa: CASSVAGSLNNEQFF

j_gene: TRBJ2-1
abundance: few
d_gene: TRBD2
v_gene: TRBV27
CDR3nt: TGTGCCAGCAGTTCCACCGGGACTAGGTACAATGAGCAGTTCTTC
CDR3aa: CASSSTGTRYNEQFF

j_gene: TRBJ2-4
abundance: -
d_gene: -
v_gene: TRBV5-6
CDR3nt: TGTGCCAGCAGCTTCCAAAACATTCAGTACTTC
CDR3aa: CASSFQNIQYF

j_gene: TRBJ2-1
abundance: -
d_gene: -
v_gene: TRBV6-5
CDR3nt: TGTGCCAGCAAGTTAAACAATGAGCAGTTCTTC
CDR3aa: CASKLNNEQFF

j_gene: TRBJ2-5
abundance: -
d_gene: TRBD2
v_gene: TRBV5-4
CDR3nt: TGTGCCAGCAGCCGGCGGGAGGGCCATGAGACCCAGTACTTC
CDR3aa: CASSRREGHETQYF

j_gene: TRBJ1-1
abundance: few
d_gene: -
v_gene: TRBV7-8
CDR3nt: TGTGCCAGCAGCTTAGCTTTCGTTGGAGTCAGCACTGAAGCTTTCTTT
CDR3aa: CASSLAFVGVSTEAFF